The 28 T cell receptor delta chains below were found in one sample sequenced in a study of Vδ1+ human thymocytes. Study-level results: In the thymus, TRG and TRD repertoires looked highly polyclonal with Gaussian CDR3 lengths.

RNA was extracted from the cells and then reverse transcribed. Pooled V-gene forward primers with one constant-region reverse primer generated the CDR3 amplicons by multiplex PCR. TCRdb reprocessed the multiplex PCR reads through CATT. The repertoire includes some 54,000 delta-chain clones, about a sixth of them detected once, and approximately 0.5% sits in the top ten. Their antigen targets remain unknown. Sequenced input: Vdelta1+ gamma-delta thymocytes from the thymus. Regarding subset: FACS-sorted CD3+ TCRalphabeta- TCRVdelta1+ TCRVdelta2- thymocytes. Receptors originate from a boy in the first two years of life who had congenital heart surgery.

This clone was detected only a few times. This chain connects TRDV1 to TRDJ1, with D hard to call. The CDR3 spans 18 residues. The V end lost 5 bases, the J end lost 3 bases, and 25 bases lay between the germline ends. Germline V gives CDR1 TSWWSYY, CDR2 QGS. CDR3 sequence reads: CALGNLVPKLKEADKLIF. The CDR3 nucleotides are TGTGCTCTTGGGAACCTAGTTCCAAAATTAAAGGAGGCCGATAAACTCATCTTT.

The chain couples TRDV1 to TRDJ1; D call uncertain. V was cut by 2 bases and J by 1 base, with 11 bases left in between. Germline CDR1 TSWWSYY, CDR2 QGS. The CDR3 has 15 amino acids. In nucleotides, the CDR3 is TGTGCTCTTGGGGAAGTCTGGATTCCCACCGATAAACTCATCTTT. It translates to CALGEVWIPTDKLIF.

This clone was found a few times. The rearrangement links TRDV1 to TRDJ1; 12 bases line up with TRDD3. J lost 2 bases, V lost 5 bases, and 15 bases had no gene match. Germline V gene lookup returns CDR1 TSWWSYY and CDR2 QGS. The CDR3 covers 19 residues. CDR3 loop: CALGLPTTSWGIRTDKLIF. In DNA form, the CDR3 reads TGTGCTCTTGGGCTTCCCACTACGTCCTGGGGGATACGGACCGATAAACTCATCTTT.

This clone was counted between two and nine times. The V call is TRDV1, the J call TRDJ1, with 9 nucleotides matching TRDD3. Germline V CDR1 and CDR2: TSWWSYY, QGS. The CDR3 has 23 residues. The V and J ends lost 1 base and 2 bases, in that order; junction bases with no gene match: 26. The CDR3 protein is CALGEHNADSYTFWGIITDKLIF. CDR3 nucleotide sequence: TGTGCTCTTGGGGAACACAATGCGGATTCCTACACCTTCTGGGGGATCATAACCGATAAACTCATCTTT.

This clone appeared a few times. The V call is TRDV1, the J call TRDJ1; possibly TRDD2 for D (9 bases). V gave up 2 bases and J gave up 3 bases, with 34 bases separating them. The CDR3 is made up of 22 amino acids. The germline gives CDR1 TSWWSYY, CDR2 QGS. This CDR3 reads CALGEFTPSYGWWGILPDKLIF. For the CDR3, the DNA is TGTGCTCTTGGGGAATTCACCCCTTCCTACGGTTGGTGGGGGATTTTACCCGATAAACTCATCTTT.

This sequence joins TRDV1 and TRDJ1, with 9 bases fitting TRDD2. Trimming cost V 2 bases and J 4 bases; bases outside gene matches: 17. The germline gives CDR1 TSWWSYY, CDR2 QGS. This CDR3 contains 19 residues. This CDR3 is CALGESPSYTGIGYDKLIF. For the CDR3, the DNA is TGTGCTCTTGGGGAATCACCTTCCTACACGGGGATAGGTTACGATAAACTCATCTTT.

On this clone itself: No DNA is shown, since the ends of the CDR3 on it are uncertain; the CDR3 is the one TCRdb lists. The chain links TRDV1 to TRDJ1; the table's D gene call, TRDD3, was not cross checked with the DNA. With termini counted, the CDR3 has 17 amino acids. CDR1 is TSWWSYY, CDR2 QGS, per germline. CDR3 sequence: CALGYLCVGDTTDKLIF.

This clone has a handful of counts. The chain couples TRDV1 to TRDJ1, with TRDD3 matching over 12 bases. The CDR3 loop spans 23 amino acids. Per germline, CDR1 TSWWSYY and CDR2 QGS. The V and J ends lost 5 bases and 0 bases, in that order; junction bases with no gene match: 25. Here the CDR3 DNA reads TGTGCTCTTGGGCCAAAAAGCCCCCCCATTCTTTACTGGGGGATACCCCACACCGATAAACTCATCTTT. Translated, it gives CALGPKSPPILYWGIPHTDKLIF.

This chain joins TRDV1 and TRDJ1, with 10 positions matching TRDD3. Germline CDR1 TSWWSYY, CDR2 QGS. Trimming at V came to 0 bases and at J to 0 bases, leaving 7 bases not matched to a gene. The length of the CDR3 is 18 residues. CDR3 sequence: CALGELYHTGGYTDKLIF. For the CDR3, the DNA is TGTGCTCTTGGGGAACTATACCATACTGGGGGATACACCGATAAACTCATCTTT.

This chain connects TRDV1 to TRDJ1, with 10 bases matching TRDD3. Germline CDR1 TSWWSYY, CDR2 QGS. The CDR3 contains 25 residues. Trimming removed 4 bases from V and 0 bases from J; junction bases left unmatched: 32. Here the CDR3 DNA reads TGTGCTCTTGGGGGGCCCCGGATCCTTCCCCTAAAGAGACTGGGGGATGCACTGTACACCGATAAACTCATCTTT. Translating it yields CALGGPRILPLKRLGDALYTDKLIF.

The chain uses TRDV1 and TRDJ1, with 11 bases lining up with TRDD3. The V gene's germline CDR1 is TSWWSYY and CDR2 QGS. CDR3 size: 22 residues. The V and J ends lost 4 bases and 3 bases, in that order; junction bases with no gene match: 25. The CDR3 reads CALGGTFQVTGGYIRFADKLIF. The CDR3 bases are TGTGCTCTTGGGGGAACGTTCCAGGTCACTGGGGGATATATCCGCTTCGCCGATAAACTCATCTTT.

Note on this clone: Mismatch with germline at one junction end may stem from a read error. The genes are TRDV1 and TRDJ1; 9 bases align to TRDD3. The CDR3 runs to 18 residues. The germline V gene encodes CDR1 TSWWSYY and CDR2 QGS. CDR3 amino acids: CALGERPGHWGTTDKLIF. CDR3 nucleotides: TGCGCTCTTGGGGAAAGACCAGGACACTGGGGGACCACCGATAAACTCATCTTT.

The rearrangement uses TRDV1 and TRDJ1; D ambiguous. Germline V gene data show CDR1 as TSWWSYY and CDR2 as QGS. Between the trimmed V and J ends, which lost 4 bases and 3 bases, there was a span of 9 bases. This CDR3 has 13 residues. DNA of the CDR3: TGTGCTCTTGGGGTAAATGGTCCCGATAAACTCATCTTT. Protein sequence: CALGVNGPDKLIF.

This chain uses TRDV1 with TRDJ1; 9 nucleotides agree with TRDD3. The CDR3 sequence is 21 residues long. CDR1 is TSWWSYY, CDR2 QGS, per germline. J gave up 2 bases and V 8 bases, and 27 bases lay outside the gene matches. The CDR3, as DNA: TGTGCTCTTAATAATCGTCCTACGACTGAACCTGGGGGATCCCCAACCGATAAACTCATCTTT. It yields the protein CALNNRPTTEPGGSPTDKLIF.

This clone was counted only a few times. The chain has TRDV1 and TRDJ1; 8 nucleotides align to TRDD3. The germline V gene has CDR1 TSWWSYY and CDR2 QGS. The CDR3 spans 20 residues. CDR3 nucleotides: TGTGCGCTCTCTCCCCACCCCACGGCAGGGGTACTGGGGGACACCGATAAACTCATCTTT. Translating it yields CALSPHPTAGVLGDTDKLIF.

The chain recombines TRDV1 with TRDJ1, with 9 bases that match TRDD2. The germline V gene has CDR1 TSWWSYY and CDR2 QGS. Trimming cost V 0 bases and J 0 bases; bases outside gene matches: 20. CDR3 length: 22 amino acids. The CDR3 here is CALGELAIRPSYRGDYTDKLIF. CDR3 DNA sequence: TGTGCTCTTGGGGAACTCGCCATCCGGCCTTCCTACAGAGGGGATTACACCGATAAACTCATCTTT.

This clone was observed a few times. The genes are TRDV1 and TRDJ1, with 8 bases fitting TRDD3. Trimming took 0 bases from V and 2 from J; bases not matched to a gene: 23. CDR1 and CDR2 from the germline V gene are TSWWSYY and QGS. The CDR3 is 22 residues long. The CDR3 here is CALGELCGPTSYWGYRTDKLIF. In DNA form, the CDR3 reads TGTGCTCTTGGGGAACTCTGCGGTCCTACCTCGTACTGGGGGTATCGGACCGATAAACTCATCTTT.

As for this clone: Mismatch with germline at one junction end may stem from a read error. The chain employs TRDV2 and TRDJ1; 8 positions agree with TRDD3. This CDR3 region has 16 residues. CDR1 and CDR2 from the germline V gene are GEAIGNYY and EKD. The CDR3 spells CACDTTWGTKPDKPIF. Here the CDR3 DNA reads TGTGCCTGTGACACCACCTGGGGGACAAAGCCCGATAAACCCATCTTT.

The chain has TRDV1 and TRDJ1; 9 bases are shared with TRDD3. Germline CDR1 reads TSWWSYY; CDR2 reads QGS. The CDR3 has 18 amino acids. V lost 3 bases to trimming and J lost 0 bases; unmatched junction nucleotides: 11. The CDR3 DNA is TGTGCTCTTGGGGAGGGTAGGGGATACGCGCCGTACACCGATAAACTCATCTTT. Its translation: CALGEGRGYAPYTDKLIF.

Only a few counts were recorded for this clone. The chain couples TRDV1 to TRDJ1; the match to TRDD3 covers 12 bases. The CDR3 spans 16 residues. Germline trimming cut 1 base from V and 3 bases from J; bases unmatched to any gene: 3. Looked up from germline, CDR1 is TSWWSYY and CDR2 is QGS. CDR3 DNA: TGTGCTCTTGGGGAACACACTGGGGGATACTCCGATAAACTCATCTTT. Its translation is CALGEHTGGYSDKLIF.

This clone was observed a handful of times. The V gene is TRDV1, the J gene TRDJ1, with a tentative D call TRDD3 (5 bases). The CDR3 has 15 residues. In germline, CDR1 is TSWWSYY, CDR2 QGS. The V gene lost 1 base and the J gene lost 7 bases, with 16 bases spanning the gap. The CDR3 protein is CALGEPPPGGGKLIF. CDR3 coding DNA: TGTGCTCTTGGGGAACCCCCTCCCGGGGGGGGTAAACTCATCTTT.

The chain uses TRDV1 and TRDJ1, with D possibly matching TRDD2 (5 bases). There are 19 residues in the CDR3. Germline V lookup: CDR1 TSWWSYY, CDR2 QGS. The V gene lost 0 bases and the J gene lost 4 bases, with 24 bases spanning the gap. CDR3 in amino acids: CALGELLPYLGSEVDKLIF. For the CDR3, the DNA is TGTGCTCTTGGGGAACTTCTCCCCTACCTCGGCTCGGAGGTCGATAAACTCATCTTT.

This clone was picked up a small number of times. V and J are TRDV1 and TRDJ1; TRDD2 is a possible D gene (6 bases). This CDR3 comprises 19 residues. Trimming removed 0 bases from V and 0 bases from J, with 20 bases in between. Germline CDR1 TSWWSYY, CDR2 QGS. DNA of the CDR3: TGTGCTCTTGGGGAACTCCTCCTACGGGCGGGTGGGTACACCGATAAACTCATCTTT. Its protein is CALGELLLRAGGYTDKLIF.

This clone qualifies as medium-sized (0.01 to 0.1%). This chain joins TRDV2 and TRDJ1, with 9 positions matching TRDD3. Unmatched junction bases numbered 10, after V lost 0 bases and J lost 0 bases. Germline assignment: CDR1 GEAIGNYY and CDR2 EKD. The CDR3 consists of 18 residues. The CDR3 DNA sequence: TGTGCCTGTGACACCTCGGGGATACGTGAAGGGTACACCGATAAACTCATCTTT. Translated, it gives CACDTSGIREGYTDKLIF.

This clone has only a few counts. This chain uses TRDV1 with TRDJ1; D is unresolved. Germline values: CDR1 TSWWSYY, CDR2 QGS. V shed 7 bases and J shed 2 bases, with 17 bases lying between them. The CDR3 loop spans 15 amino acids. In nucleotides, the CDR3 is TGTGCTCTTGCTATTATCGGGGTCCGTACCGATAAACTCATCTTT. Translating gives CALAIIGVRTDKLIF.

V usage is TRDV1 and J usage is TRDJ1; 9 bases are shared with TRDD3. After removal of 1 base from V and 0 bases from J, the junction contained 30 bases not matched to a gene. In germline, CDR1 is TSWWSYY, CDR2 QGS. The length of the CDR3 is 25 residues. The CDR3 region is CALGERRIFSTYTGGPFKYTDKLIF. In DNA form, the CDR3 reads TGTGCTCTTGGGGAACGGCGAATCTTCTCTACCTATACTGGGGGACCCTTCAAGTACACCGATAAACTCATCTTT.

V is TRDV1 and J is TRDJ1; TRDD3 aligns across 7 bases. CDR3 length: 19 residues. Trimming took 2 bases from V and 0 from J; bases not matched to a gene: 15. The germline gives CDR1 TSWWSYY, CDR2 QGS. The CDR3 region is CALGESNGGLGGNTDKLIF. The DNA for the CDR3 is TGTGCTCTTGGGGAAAGTAATGGCGGCCTGGGGGGGAACACCGATAAACTCATCTTT.

This clone was seen only a few times. The chain combines TRDV1 with TRDJ1; possibly TRDD2 for D (5 bases). This CDR3 comprises 26 residues. From germline, CDR1 is TSWWSYY and CDR2 QGS. V lost 5 bases, J lost 0 bases, and 46 bases lay in between. In nucleotides, the CDR3 is TGTGCTCTTGGGTCCTCATTCCCCCGACCTAACTTCCCCCTTAGCACCATCGCCTTCTACACCGATAAACTCATCTTT. Residues: CALGSSFPRPNFPLSTIAFYTDKLIF.